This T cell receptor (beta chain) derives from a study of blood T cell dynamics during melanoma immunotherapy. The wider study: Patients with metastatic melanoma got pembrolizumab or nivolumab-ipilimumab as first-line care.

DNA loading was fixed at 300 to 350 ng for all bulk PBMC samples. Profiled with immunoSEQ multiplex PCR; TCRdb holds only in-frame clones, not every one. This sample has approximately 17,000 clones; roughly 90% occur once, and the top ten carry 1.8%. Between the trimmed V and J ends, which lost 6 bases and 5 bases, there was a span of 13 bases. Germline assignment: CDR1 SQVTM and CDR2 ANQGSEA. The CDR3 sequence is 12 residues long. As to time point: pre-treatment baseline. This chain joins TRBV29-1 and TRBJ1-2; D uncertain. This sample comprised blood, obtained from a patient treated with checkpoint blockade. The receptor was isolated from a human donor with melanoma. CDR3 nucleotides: TGCAGCGTCCCTACCCCTCCTTATGGCTACACCTTC. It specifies CSVPTPPYGYTF.